This TCR beta chain was documented in a study of blood T cell repertoires in COVID-19. Original processing notes: For nucleated cells, counts were estimated from reference gene primer amplification. The assay was immunoSEQ multiplex PCR, and TCRdb's table has in-frame clones only and misses some. That table gives V, J and clone size, and the DNA gave D and trimming. Of about 400,000 clones listed, under 90% are singletons. The participants were between roughly 18 and 89 years old and came from roughly 24 US areas. Germline values: CDR1 DFQATT, CDR2 SNEGSKA (reference sequence). This CDR3 is 19 amino acids long. After removal of 3 bases from V and 5 bases from J, the junction contained 13 bases not matched to a gene.

The chain links TRBV20-1 to TRBJ2-1, with 16 nucleotides matching TRBD2. This receptor was identified in a woman in her 30s who had recovered from COVID-19. Source material: PBMCs or T cells enriched from blood (not recorded which). CDR3 sequence reads: CSASPGLAGGRIFDNEQFF. The CDR3, as DNA: TGCAGTGCTAGTCCGGGACTAGCGGGGGGGCGGATATTTGACAATGAGCAGTTCTTC.